The T cell receptor (beta chain) described here comes from a study of blood T cell repertoires in COVID-19 (dated by TCRdb to 2018 to 2021). Turning to the overall study: The collaborator samples originated in the United States, Italy and Spain and spanned the acute and convalescent phases of COVID-19. HLA class I and class II types, where available, came from metadata supplied by the sample provider rather than from assay-based typing. The samples were drawn from the first 160 participants of the ongoing ImmuneRACE study and from some 1,300 subjects provided by 6 global collaborators. The repertoires were released in a freely available public database meant as a resource for research on the immune response to SARS-CoV-2. Subjects who had been exposed to COVID-19, were actively infected with it, or had recovered from it provided the deeply sampled blood TCRbeta repertoires that made up the dataset. The material from the prospective study consisted of cDNA or gDNA derived from T cells, B-cell-depleted T cells, or PBMCs. Sample metadata almost always included a de-identified subject ID, COVID-19 status, age in years and sex. Here is what the overall study found, with its caveats: How much clinical and demographic metadata was included differed by source and by participant, and the metadata was provided uncurated.

At the junction V is shortened by 0 bases and J by 4 bases; bases outside the gene matches: 10. The CDR3 runs 17 residues from the cysteine to the phenylalanine. Here the CDR3 DNA is all that survives: 51 bases in frame from base 1. The germline V gene (reference sequence) gives CDR1 as SGHNT and CDR2 as YYREEE. On this clone itself: Its cognate antigen has yet to be identified. It has no much larger one-base neighbor in the sample; base qualities were not kept.

The immunoSEQ Assay, a bias-controlled multiplex PCR, was used to amplify TCRbeta CDR3 regions from genomic DNA. The authors' pipeline ran thus. Within the assay, amplification of reference gene primers was used to estimate how many nucleated cells each sample contained. Sequence reads were collapsed and filtered to measure the absolute abundance of every unique TCRbeta CDR3 rearrangement. For each sample, productive Simpson clonality was calculated as the square root of Simpson's diversity index across productive rearrangements. TCRdb took this table from immuneACCESS and kept in-frame rearrangements with V and J called. Such tables lack part of the clones; where checked against another copy, unresolved V genes explain under half of the gap, and the rest is unexplained. V and J calls and clone size are given by that table; D and trimming were obtained from the DNA. The sample records about 290,000 clones, around four fifths of which are singletons. The ten largest clones add up to around 4.2% of the sample.

Each collaborating institution followed its own protocols to collect whole blood in K2EDTA tubes. For TCRbeta analysis, collaborator samples were shipped as frozen whole blood, as isolated PBMCs, or as DNA extracted from either sample type. The receptor comes from a woman in her 50s with active or convalescent COVID-19. Sequencing was carried out using peripheral blood. The sequence is built from TRBV5-4 and TRBJ1-2; 9 bases in the middle match TRBD1. The CDR3 loop reads CASSLGTGTGLAYGYTF. The base sequence is TGTGCCAGCAGCTTGGGGACGGGGACAGGGTTGGCCTATGGCTACACCTTC. Reference TRBV5-4 and TRBJ1-2 proteins supply the regions before and after the CDR3; the full variable domain is: ETGVTQSPTHLIKTRGQQVTLRCSSQSGHNTVSWYQQALGQGPQFIFQYYREEENGRGNFPPRFSGLQFPNYSSELNVNALELDDSALYLCASSLGTGTGLAYGYTFGSGTRLTVV.